The 26 T cell receptor beta chains below were found in one sample sequenced in a study of response to subunit inactivated influenza vaccine. TCRdb passed the RT-PCR reads through MiXCR, listing each CDR3 protein once. Of about 650,000 distinct CDR3 sequences detected, about 14% appear once; the ten largest clones hold 7.5% to 8%. The sample consisted of PBMCs from blood, taken 14 days before vaccination. The receptors stem from a man aged 50 to 60 who received an inactivated influenza vaccine.

The chain employs TRBV29-1 and TRBJ2-1; perhaps TRBD2 as D (6 bases). The CDR3 spans 13 residues. Trimming cost V 6 bases and J 7 bases, with 16 bases left between them. In germline, CDR1 is SQVTM, CDR2 ANQGSEA. Written as DNA, the CDR3 is TGCAGCGTGGACCGGGACTTTTCGAATGAGCAGTTCTTC. Encoded protein: CSVDRDFSNEQFF.

The rearrangement joins TRBV15 to TRBJ2-3, with D possibly being TRBD2 (5 bases). CDR3 length: 15 residues. The germline CDR1 and CDR2 sequences are LNHNV and YYDKDF (reference sequence). V lost 0 bases, J lost 4 bases, and 11 bases lay in between. The CDR3 sequence is CATSREEERPDTQYF. CDR3 nucleotide sequence: TGTGCCACCAGCAGAGAGGAGGAGAGACCAGATACGCAGTATTTT.

J is TRBJ2-3 and V is TRBV4-3; 9 bases are a match to TRBD1. Trimming at V came to 1 base and at J to 2 bases, leaving 4 bases not matched to a gene. Per the germline V gene, CDR1 is LGHNA and CDR2 is YSLEER. This CDR3 spans 16 amino acids. CDR3 amino acids: CASSQAGQGPTDTQYF. CDR3 sequence (DNA): TGCGCCAGCAGCCAAGCGGGACAGGGACCCACAGATACGCAGTATTTT.

The chain links TRBV9 to TRBJ1-2; 8 bases line up with TRBD1. Germline-derived CDR1 and CDR2 are SGDLS and YYNGEE. There are 13 residues in the CDR3. V dropped 4 bases and J dropped 5; count of bases not matched to a gene: 4. The CDR3, as DNA: TGTGCCAGCAGCATACGGACAGGGTATGGCTACACCTTC. Its translation: CASSIRTGYGYTF.

The chain carries TRBV28 and TRBJ2-1, with 8 bases matching TRBD2. With V trimmed by 6 bases and J by 5 bases, 12 bases remained unmatched. Germline-derived CDR1 and CDR2 are MDHEN and SYDVKM. The CDR3 extends over 16 amino acids. The CDR3 bases are TGTGCCAGCAGCCGGGGGGGCCTCCAGAGGAACAATGAGCAGTTCTTC. It is translated as CASSRGGLQRNNEQFF.

This clonotype was counted a few times. The rearrangement links TRBV6-2 or TRBV6-3 to TRBJ2-3; the match to TRBD2 covers 14 bases. J was trimmed by 3 bases and V by 6 bases; bases with no gene match: 8. This CDR3 is 17 amino acids long. CDR1 and CDR2 from the germline V gene are MNHEY and SVGEGT. The CDR3 spells CASRHERTSGRTDTQYF. CDR3 nucleotide sequence: TGTGCCAGCAGACACGAACGGACTAGCGGGAGGACAGATACGCAGTATTTT.

There are a few counts of this clonotype. The rearrangement uses TRBV10-3 and TRBJ1-1; no clear D gene. The CDR3 loop spans 14 amino acids. V was shortened by 0 bases and J by 4 bases, with 9 bases between the two germline ends. CDR1 is ENHRY and CDR2 is SYGVKD in the germline V gene. The CDR3 sequence: CAISESSSPTEAFF. The CDR3 coding sequence is TGTGCCATCAGTGAGTCGAGCAGCCCCACTGAAGCTTTCTTT.

The J gene is TRBJ2-1, the V gene TRBV5-6; 8 bases line up with TRBD1. Germline V CDR1 and CDR2: SGHDT, YYEEEE. Trimming removed 6 bases from V and 0 bases from J; junction bases left unmatched: 5. The CDR3 totals 15 residues. The CDR3 region is CASTETGGSYNEQFF. Written as DNA, the CDR3 is TGTGCCAGCACCGAAACAGGGGGCTCCTACAATGAGCAGTTCTTC.

This clonotype has only a few counts. The chain couples TRBV27 to TRBJ2-3; D is perhaps TRBD2 (6 bases). The CDR3 totals 15 residues. The V end was cut by 7 bases, the J end by 5 bases, with 19 bases between. Germline V gene sequence: CDR1 MNHEY, CDR2 SMNVEV (reference sequence). CDR3 residues: CASNKLGAGGDTQYF. In nucleotides, the CDR3 is TGTGCCAGCAATAAGCTCGGGGCCGGGGGAGATACGCAGTATTTT.

This clonotype came up a few times. The chain uses TRBV28 and TRBJ2-3, with 12 bases fitting TRBD2. The CDR3 covers 15 residues. CDR1 and CDR2 from the germline V gene are MDHEN and SYDVKM. V trimming: 4 bases; J trimming: 4 bases; junction bases outside the gene matches: 3. The CDR3 loop is CASSSSGGGPDTQYF. The CDR3 DNA is TGTGCCAGCAGTTCTAGCGGGGGGGGTCCAGATACGCAGTATTTT.

This chain connects TRBV6-2 or TRBV6-3 to TRBJ2-7; maybe TRBD1 (6 bases). This CDR3 region has 13 residues. V lost 8 bases and J lost 2, with 13 bases in between. Germline V lookup: CDR1 MNHEY, CDR2 SVGEGT. The CDR3 DNA sequence: TGTGCCAGCCGACAGGTGGTGGCCTACGAGCAGTACTTC. It translates to CASRQVVAYEQYF.

On this clonotype itself: Possible read error: a much larger clone is one base away. V and J are TRBV10-1 and TRBJ2-2; the D gene could be TRBD1 or TRBD2 (5 bases each). The CDR3 loop spans 14 amino acids. Germline CDR1 is WNHNN and CDR2 is SYGVQD (reference sequence). The CDR3 DNA reads TGCGCCATCAGTGGGGGAGCGAACACCGGGGAGCTGTTTTTT. Its translation is CAISGGANTGELFF.

The rearrangement uses TRBV4-3 and TRBJ1-1; no clear D gene. The CDR3 runs to 13 residues. V was cut by 1 base and J by 9 bases, with 12 bases left in between. Germline CDR1 LGHNA, CDR2 YSLEER. This CDR3 is CASSQVPGSKAFF. CDR3 nucleotide sequence: TGCGCCAGCAGCCAAGTCCCCGGAAGCAAAGCTTTCTTT.

The chain has TRBV7-9 and TRBJ2-7; no reliable D call. Germline assignment: CDR1 SEHNR and CDR2 FQNEAQ (reference sequence). This CDR3 is 14 amino acids long. The V end was cut by 1 base, the J end by 0 bases, with 7 bases between. The CDR3 spells CASSLDLSSYEQYF. In nucleotides, the CDR3 is TGTGCCAGCAGCTTAGACTTGAGCTCCTACGAGCAGTACTTC.

This clonotype was seen more than once but under ten times. J is TRBJ2-7 and V is TRBV28; tentatively, D is TRBD1 (6 bases). The V gene's germline CDR1 is MDHEN and CDR2 SYDVKM. This CDR3 is built from 14 residues. V dropped 6 bases and J dropped 5 bases, with 17 bases sitting between them. For the CDR3, the DNA is TGTGCCAGCAGAGTCGCAGGGGTAGGAGACGAGCAGTACTTC. This codes for CASRVAGVGDEQYF.

The V and J genes are TRBV7-9 and TRBJ2-2, with D uncertain. Germline values: CDR1 SEHNR, CDR2 FQNEAQ (reference sequence). With 6 bases removed from V and 3 bases from J, the gap between germline ends came to 8 bases. The CDR3 consists of 13 residues. The CDR3 region has the DNA TGTGCCAGCAGGTTGTTTTACACCGGGGAGCTGTTTTTT. The encoded protein is CASRLFYTGELFF.

V usage is TRBV7-9 and J usage is TRBJ2-5; no reliable D call. The V gene's germline CDR1 is SEHNR and CDR2 FQNEAQ (reference sequence). V lost 2 bases, J lost 5 bases, and 12 bases lay in between. The CDR3 spans 14 residues. As DNA, the CDR3 is TGTGCCAGCAGCTTATCGAATGAGTATGAGACCCAGTACTTC. Protein product: CASSLSNEYETQYF.

The table lists this clonotype with a few counts. The rearrangement joins TRBV7-8 to TRBJ2-2, with 7 positions matching TRBD2. The V segment lost 6 bases and the J segment 5 bases; nucleotides outside the gene matches: 9. The CDR3 sequence is 15 residues long. Germline loops: CDR1 SGHVS, CDR2 FQNEAQ. The CDR3 sequence: CASRRALAWTGELFF. The CDR3 DNA follows: TGTGCCAGCAGGAGAGCACTAGCGTGGACCGGGGAGCTGTTTTTT.

V is TRBV7-6 and J is TRBJ2-1, with 12 nucleotides matching TRBD2. After removal of 2 bases from V and 4 bases from J, the junction contained 3 bases not matched to a gene. Per germline, CDR1 SGHVS and CDR2 FNYEAQ. The CDR3 extends over 16 amino acids. Written as DNA, the CDR3 is TGTGCCAGCAGCTTAAATCTAGCGGGGGGGTACAATGAGCAGTTCTTC. Protein: CASSLNLAGGYNEQFF.

This chain links TRBV6-5 with TRBJ2-4; D unclear. V shed 0 bases and J shed 0 bases, with 9 bases lying between them. CDR3 length: 16 amino acids. Per germline, CDR1 MNHEY and CDR2 SVGAGI. CDR3 bases: TGTGCCAGCAGTTACTCTTCGAACCTAGCCAAAAACATTCAGTACTTC. It codes for CASSYSSNLAKNIQYF.

This clonotype occurred a few times. This chain links TRBV28 with TRBJ1-2; possible D gene TRBD1, 6 bases. This CDR3 has 14 residues. Per the germline V gene, CDR1 is MDHEN and CDR2 is SYDVKM. With 5 bases removed from V and 3 bases from J, the gap between germline ends came to 13 bases. DNA of the CDR3: TGTGCCAGCAGTCAGGGGCAGTTCGACTATGGCTACACCTTC. Protein: CASSQGQFDYGYTF.

The chain links TRBV27 to TRBJ1-1, with TRBD1 matching 9 bases. This CDR3 region has 15 residues. Trimming took 3 bases from V and 4 from J; bases not matched to a gene: 6. The germline CDR1 and CDR2 sequences are MNHEY and SMNVEV (reference sequence). CDR3 bases: TGTGCCAGCAGTTTCTCACCGGGACAGGGCACTGAAGCTTTCTTT. This encodes CASSFSPGQGTEAFF.

The chain links TRBV30 to TRBJ2-5; no definite D call. The CDR3 totals 14 residues. CDR1 GTSNPN and CDR2 SVGIG come from the germline V gene (reference sequence). The ends were cut back, 2 bases at V and 1 base at J, with 11 bases in the middle. The CDR3 here is CAWSLGMAQETQYF. The CDR3 DNA sequence: TGTGCCTGGAGTCTGGGGATGGCCCAAGAGACCCAGTACTTC.

This clonotype was recorded a few times. The rearrangement joins TRBV20-1 to TRBJ1-4; 7 nucleotides line up with TRBD1. Germline lookup yields CDR1 DFQATT and CDR2 SNEGSKA (reference sequence). This CDR3 comprises 13 residues. The DNA of the CDR3 is TGCAGCGCAAAATTCCAACAGGGGGAAAAACTGTTTTTT. Amino acids: CSAKFQQGEKLFF.

The chain employs TRBV6-5 and TRBJ2-4; 7 bases align to TRBD1. The CDR3 is 15 residues long. CDR1 is MNHEY, CDR2 SVGAGI, per germline. V lost 3 bases and J lost 6; bases outside the gene matches: 8. In DNA form, the CDR3 reads TGTGCCAGCAGTTATTACCGGGACAGAAGAAACATTCAGTACTTC. Protein: CASSYYRDRRNIQYF.

This clonotype was detected only a few times. This chain links TRBV14 with TRBJ1-1, with D possibly matching TRBD1 (5 bases). There are 13 residues in the CDR3. Germline V gene lookup returns CDR1 SGHDN and CDR2 FVKESK. With 1 base removed from V and 4 bases from J, the gap between germline ends came to 7 bases. CDR3 residues: CASSQGGPTEAFF. CDR3 sequence (DNA): TGTGCCAGCAGCCAAGGGGGCCCCACTGAAGCTTTCTTT.